The T cell receptor (beta chain) under discussion was sequenced for a study of cytomegalovirus exposure and HLA in healthy donors. The overall study: HLA-typed donors were the source of about 85 million unique TCRs, which an early data release held.

Findings and caveats of the study: A later analysis showed HLA-associated TCR beta chains outstripping equally common others in clonal expansion. Presence/absence analyses assumed roughly uniform sequencing depth across donors, which may not hold. Sequencing probably produced one cluster of sequence variants that were highly shared.

CDR1 and CDR2 (germline): LNHDA, SQIVND (reference sequence). Trimming took off 3 bases at V and 1 base at J, with 15 bases between the two ends. CDR3 length equals 16 residues. For this clone: Antigen unknown.

Use of 60 Vbeta and 13 Jbeta primers characterized the PCR. Clones were sequenced by immunoSEQ multiplex PCR, and TCRdb holds only the in-frame ones, with some missing. Altogether roughly 110,000 clones are present, 75% being singletons, with the ten largest covering around 2.6%. Sequencing was carried out using PBMCs. The receptor was derived from a male donor in good health and CMV-seropositive. The J gene is TRBJ1-1, the V gene TRBV19; D gene unclear. The CDR3 protein is CASSISYRSRNTEAFF. CDR3 nucleotide sequence: TGTGCCAGTAGTATTTCTTATCGTTCCAGGAACACTGAAGCTTTCTTT.